Listed below are T cell receptor beta chains from one sample, sequenced in a study of glioma-infiltrating T cells after dendritic cell vaccination. Profiled with immunoSEQ multiplex PCR; TCRdb holds only in-frame clones, not every one. The sample has under 100,000 clones, approximately 90% seen once. The input for sequencing was blood, taken before dendritic cell vaccination. All receptors come from a human donor with glioblastoma. The CDR3 runs from the conserved cysteine through the conserved F or W. A D gene is named only where the DNA matches it firmly. Some rows mark clone size as missing; the rest say once, few, many or name a class of expanded clone.

D gene: NA; clone size: NA; J gene: TRBJ1-4; V gene: TRBV29-1; CDR3 DNA: TGCAGCGTTGGGGGCACGGTGGGTGAAAAACTGTTTTTT; CDR3 protein: CSVGGTVGEKLFF
D gene: TRBD1; clone size: few; J gene: TRBJ1-6; V gene: TRBV9; CDR3 DNA: TGTGCCAGCAACGGACAGGGCCGGAATTCACCCCTCCACTTT; CDR3 protein: CASNGQGRNSPLHF
D gene: TRBD2; clone size: NA; J gene: TRBJ2-5; V gene: TRBV18; CDR3 DNA: TGTGCCAGCTCACCACCGAGCGGGAGGGCTAAGACCCAGTACTTC; CDR3 protein: CASSPPSGRAKTQYF
D gene: NA; clone size: NA; J gene: TRBJ1-3; V gene: TRBV10-3; CDR3 DNA: TGTGCCATCAATAGGGACAACTTAGCTGGAAACACCATATATTTT; CDR3 protein: CAINRDNLAGNTIYF
D gene: TRBD1; clone size: NA; J gene: TRBJ1-2; V gene: TRBV29-1; CDR3 DNA: TGCAGCGTTGAGAGACAGGGAGTCCTCGAGAATGGCTACACCTTC; CDR3 protein: CSVERQGVLENGYTF
D gene: TRBD1; clone size: NA; J gene: TRBJ1-2; V gene: TRBV27; CDR3 DNA: TGTGCCAGCAGTTTGACAGGGGATAACTATGGCTACACCTTC; CDR3 protein: CASSLTGDNYGYTF
D gene: NA; clone size: NA; J gene: TRBJ1-5; V gene: TRBV5-8; CDR3 DNA: TGTGCCAGCAGCTTGGAAAGGGGGAGCAATCAGCCCCAGCATTTT; CDR3 protein: CASSLERGSNQPQHF
D gene: NA; clone size: NA; J gene: TRBJ1-2; V gene: TRBV14; CDR3 DNA: TGTGCCAGCAGCCAAGGGCACAGTTATGGCTACACCTTC; CDR3 protein: CASSQGHSYGYTF
D gene: TRBD2; clone size: NA; J gene: TRBJ2-3; V gene: TRBV6-5; CDR3 DNA: TGTGCCAGCAGTTACGGGCTAGCGGTAGATACGCAGTATTTT; CDR3 protein: CASSYGLAVDTQYF
D gene: TRBD1; clone size: NA; J gene: TRBJ1-6; V gene: TRBV5-8; CDR3 DNA: TGTGCCAGCAGCTTGTCCGTCACAGGGGGCTCCCCCCTCCACTTT; CDR3 protein: CASSLSVTGGSPLHF
D gene: NA; clone size: NA; J gene: TRBJ1-2; V gene: TRBV10-3; CDR3 DNA: TGTGCCATCAGCATCCAGGAAGGAGGCTACACCTTC; CDR3 protein: CAISIQEGGYTF
D gene: TRBD2; clone size: NA; J gene: TRBJ2-4; V gene: TRBV30; CDR3 DNA: TGTGCCTGGAGTGTAGCGGGGGGGGAAAACATTCAGTACTTC; CDR3 protein: CAWSVAGGENIQYF
D gene: NA; clone size: NA; J gene: TRBJ2-7; V gene: TRBV19; CDR3 DNA: TGTGCCAGTAGTATTGGTGTTGGAGGGGGCGATTACGAGCAGTACTTC; CDR3 protein: CASSIGVGGGDYEQYF
D gene: TRBD2; clone size: NA; J gene: TRBJ2-3; V gene: TRBV6-5; CDR3 DNA: TGTGCCAGCAGTTACTCGGGGACTAGCGGGGCTCAGTATTTT; CDR3 protein: CASSYSGTSGAQYF
D gene: TRBD2; clone size: NA; J gene: TRBJ2-1; V gene: TRBV4-1; CDR3 DNA: TGCGCCAGCAGCCCTACGAGGACTAGTGGGAATGAGCAGTTCTTC; CDR3 protein: CASSPTRTSGNEQFF
D gene: TRBD2; clone size: NA; J gene: TRBJ2-3; V gene: TRBV5-1; CDR3 DNA: TGCGCCAGCAGCTTGGGAGGCGGGAGGTCAGATACGCAGTATTTT; CDR3 protein: CASSLGGGRSDTQYF
D gene: TRBD2; clone size: once; J gene: TRBJ2-7; V gene: TRBV10-2; CDR3 DNA: TGCGCCAGCACCAGGACTAGCGGGAACTACGAGCAGTACTTC; CDR3 protein: CASTRTSGNYEQYF
D gene: TRBD1; clone size: NA; J gene: TRBJ1-5; V gene: TRBV10-1; CDR3 DNA: TGCGCCAGCACCAAAACGGACAGGGGGCTTGGTCAGCCCCAGCATTTT; CDR3 protein: CASTKTDRGLGQPQHF
D gene: TRBD1; clone size: NA; J gene: TRBJ1-4; V gene: TRBV29-1; CDR3 DNA: TGCAGCGTTGAGGGTTCCCAGGGGGCTGCTGAAAAACTGTTTTTT; CDR3 protein: CSVEGSQGAAEKLFF
D gene: NA; clone size: NA; J gene: TRBJ2-3; V gene: TRBV5-1; CDR3 DNA: TGCGCCAGCAGCTTGGCGGGGGGCACTACGGTGGATACGCAGTATTTT; CDR3 protein: CASSLAGGTTVDTQYF
D gene: TRBD1; clone size: NA; J gene: TRBJ1-1; V gene: TRBV6-5; CDR3 DNA: TGTGCCAGCAGTGGCCGACAGGGTTGGGCTGAAGCTTTCTTT; CDR3 protein: CASSGRQGWAEAFF
D gene: NA; clone size: few; J gene: TRBJ1-2; V gene: TRBV2; CDR3 DNA: TGTGCCAGCAGTCCGGACACAAACTATGGCTACACCTTC; CDR3 protein: CASSPDTNYGYTF
D gene: NA; clone size: NA; J gene: TRBJ1-2; V gene: TRBV19; CDR3 DNA: TGTGCCAGTAGTATAGATCGGAGGGGATCGAGCTATGGCTACACCTTC; CDR3 protein: CASSIDRRGSSYGYTF
D gene: NA; clone size: NA; J gene: TRBJ2-3; V gene: TRBV18; CDR3 DNA: TGTGCCAGCTCATCGACTAGATCAGATACGCAGTATTTT; CDR3 protein: CASSSTRSDTQYF
D gene: NA; clone size: NA; J gene: TRBJ1-3; V gene: TRBV11-3; CDR3 DNA: TGTGCCAGCAGCTACCTCCGGGACACTGGAAACACCATATATTTT; CDR3 protein: CASSYLRDTGNTIYF
D gene: NA; clone size: NA; J gene: TRBJ2-2; V gene: TRBV10-1; CDR3 DNA: TGCGCCAGCAGCGAGGCCGGTTACACCGGGGAGCTGTTTTTT; CDR3 protein: CASSEAGYTGELFF
D gene: NA; clone size: NA; J gene: TRBJ1-2; V gene: TRBV7-3; CDR3 DNA: TGTGCCAGCAGCTTATTGGGACACTCTGGGCGCTACACCTTC; CDR3 protein: CASSLLGHSGRYTF
D gene: NA; clone size: few; J gene: TRBJ1-2; V gene: TRBV7-6; CDR3 DNA: TGTGCCAGCAGCTTAGACGGGAACTATGGCTACACCTTC; CDR3 protein: CASSLDGNYGYTF
D gene: NA; clone size: medium-sized; J gene: TRBJ2-2; V gene: TRBV30; CDR3 DNA: TGTGCCTGGAGAGTATCCGGACATGACACCGGGGAGCTGTTTTTT; CDR3 protein: CAWRVSGHDTGELFF
D gene: TRBD1; clone size: NA; J gene: TRBJ1-2; V gene: TRBV30; CDR3 DNA: TGTGCCTGGAGTCTTCTTCGACAGGGGCAGCCCAACTATGGCTACACCTTC; CDR3 protein: CAWSLLRQGQPNYGYTF
D gene: NA; clone size: NA; J gene: TRBJ2-1; V gene: TRBV7-9; CDR3 DNA: TGTGCCAGCAGCAGTAGTTTGGCAGGGCAGGGGGAGCAGTTCTTC; CDR3 protein: CASSSSLAGQGEQFF
D gene: TRBD1; clone size: NA; J gene: TRBJ2-1; V gene: TRBV7-3; CDR3 DNA: TGTGCCAGCAGTTTCACAGGGGGGTTTAGCAATGAGCAGTTCTTC; CDR3 protein: CASSFTGGFSNEQFF
D gene: TRBD2; clone size: NA; J gene: TRBJ2-3; V gene: TRBV6-1; CDR3 DNA: TGTGCCAGCAGTGAACGAGGGCGGGAGGGGGACACAGATACGCAGTATTTT; CDR3 protein: CASSERGREGDTDTQYF
D gene: TRBD2; clone size: NA; J gene: TRBJ2-3; V gene: TRBV2; CDR3 DNA: TGTGCCAGCTCCAGCGGGAGCAGCGCAGATACGCAGTATTTT; CDR3 protein: CASSSGSSADTQYF
D gene: NA; clone size: once; J gene: TRBJ2-1; V gene: TRBV11-2; CDR3 DNA: TGTGCCAGCAGCACCCCGAGACTAGGAACCTACAATGAGCAGTTCTTC; CDR3 protein: CASSTPRLGTYNEQFF
D gene: TRBD2; clone size: NA; J gene: TRBJ2-5; V gene: TRBV11-3; CDR3 DNA: TGTGCCAGCAGCGCCACCCCCTCAGCGGGAGTTGAAGAGACCCAGTACTTC; CDR3 protein: CASSATPSAGVEETQYF
D gene: NA; clone size: once; J gene: TRBJ2-5; V gene: TRBV9; CDR3 DNA: TGTGCCAGCAGCGTATCGGGGGAAGAGACCCAGTACTTC; CDR3 protein: CASSVSGEETQYF
D gene: NA; clone size: NA; J gene: TRBJ2-1; V gene: TRBV29-1; CDR3 DNA: TGCAGCGCATCCCCCAGCTACAATGAGCAGTTCTTC; CDR3 protein: CSASPSYNEQFF
D gene: TRBD1; clone size: NA; J gene: TRBJ1-4; V gene: TRBV13; CDR3 DNA: TGTGCCAGCAGCTTAGCACGGACAGGGGAGCGGGGAAAACTGTTTTTT; CDR3 protein: CASSLARTGERGKLFF
D gene: TRBD1; clone size: NA; J gene: TRBJ2-7; V gene: TRBV30; CDR3 DNA: TGTGCAGGGGGCCCCTCCTACGAGCAGTACTTC; CDR3 protein: CAGGPSYEQYF
D gene: NA; clone size: NA; J gene: TRBJ1-1; V gene: TRBV29-1; CDR3 DNA: TGCAGCACCTGGGGGGGGCTGGCGGACACTGAAGCTTTCTTT; CDR3 protein: CSTWGGLADTEAFF
D gene: NA; clone size: NA; J gene: TRBJ2-7; V gene: TRBV7-2; CDR3 DNA: TGTGCCAGCAGCCCCCGAGGCTCCTACGAGCAGTACTTC; CDR3 protein: CASSPRGSYEQYF
D gene: TRBD2; clone size: once; J gene: TRBJ2-3; V gene: TRBV9; CDR3 DNA: TGTGCCAGCAGCGTTAGCGGGGGGGCCTTGGATACGCAGTATTTT; CDR3 protein: CASSVSGGALDTQYF
D gene: NA; clone size: NA; J gene: TRBJ2-3; V gene: TRBV11-3; CDR3 DNA: TGTGCCAGCAGCCGCGGAGTAGTCCGAGATACGCAGTATTTT; CDR3 protein: CASSRGVVRDTQYF
D gene: TRBD1; clone size: NA; J gene: TRBJ1-2; V gene: TRBV7-3; CDR3 DNA: TGTGCCAGCAGCTCCTGGACAGGGTATGGCTACACCTTC; CDR3 protein: CASSSWTGYGYTF
D gene: NA; clone size: NA; J gene: TRBJ1-1; V gene: TRBV6-5; CDR3 DNA: TGTGCCAGCAGTTACACCACAGGATTGAACACTGAAGCTTTCTTT; CDR3 protein: CASSYTTGLNTEAFF
D gene: TRBD1; clone size: NA; J gene: TRBJ1-2; V gene: TRBV5-4; CDR3 DNA: TGTGCCAGCAGCTTCTGGGACAGGGATGACTACACCTTC; CDR3 protein: CASSFWDRDDYTF